This paragraph reports one T cell receptor (beta chain). Its antigen remains unidentified. This sample holds PBMCs from 8 to 10 ml fresh peripheral blood. The sample comes from a study of T cells in Graves' hyperthyroidism and ophthalmopathy. Germline V CDR1 and CDR2: LNHNV, YYDKDF (reference sequence). The CDR3 spans 14 residues. V was trimmed by 4 bases and J by 4 bases, leaving 14 bases between them. The source material, RNA transcripts, was used to amplify TCR beta CDR3 regions. The TCR CDR3 was amplified in a first-round RT-PCR using the HTBI primer set. One entry per CDR3 protein, called by TCRdb with MiXCR from the multiplex PCR reads. The data show about 350,000 distinct CDR3 sequences, with approximately 15% seen just once and about 22% held by the top ten. Study-wide results and caveats: Ophthalmopathy was identified by the model a median roughly six months ahead of onset.

The rearrangement links TRBV15 to TRBJ2-7; D possibly corresponds to TRBD1 (6 bases). The TCR originated in a woman under 40 with Graves' hyperthyroidism. The sample taken for sequencing was blood. CDR3 loop: CATSTRTAGYEQYF. The CDR3 coding sequence is TGTGCCACCAGCACCCGGACAGCCGGGTACGAGCAGTACTTC.